Following are 16 T cell receptor beta chains from one sample sequenced in a study of cytomegalovirus exposure and HLA in healthy donors. Use of 60 Vbeta and 13 Jbeta primers characterized the PCR. The table came from immunoSEQ multiplex PCR; TCRdb's copy has only in-frame clones and leaves some out. The sample includes approximately 100,000 clones, 74% of them seen just once. The sequencing sample was made of PBMCs. The receptor set was obtained from a man aged 50-60 years in good health and CMV-seropositive.

This chain's CDR3 is CASSPLGQFGDEQYF. CDR3 in DNA: TGTGCCAGCTCTCCCCTCGGACAGTTCGGCGACGAGCAGTACTTC. The chain links TRBV18 to TRBJ2-7; tentatively, D is TRBD1 (6 bases). The V gene's germline CDR1 is KGHSH and CDR2 LQKENI. With 6 bases removed from V and 5 bases from J, the gap between germline ends came to 20 bases. The CDR3 is made up of 15 amino acids.

The CDR3 DNA is TGCGCCAGCAGCTTGGAACCGGGGGGGTATGAAAAACTGTTTTTT. Translation gives CASSLEPGGYEKLFF. This sequence joins TRBV5-1 and TRBJ1-4; a possible D gene is TRBD1 (5 bases). Germline CDR1 reads SGHRS; CDR2 reads YFSETQ. V lost 0 bases, J lost 6 bases, and 12 bases lay in between. CDR3 size: 15 residues.

This clone has a handful of counts. The V call is TRBV19, the J call TRBJ1-5; weak D call: TRBD1 (5 bases). The V end lost 4 bases, the J end lost 4 bases, and 14 bases lay between the germline ends. This CDR3 contains 15 residues. CDR1 and CDR2 (germline): LNHDA, SQIVND (reference sequence). The CDR3 spells CASSRLQGGNQPQHF. CDR3 coding DNA: TGTGCCAGTAGTAGATTGCAGGGTGGAAATCAGCCCCAGCATTTT.

In the case of this clone: At one boundary the junction diverges from the germline segment, which might be a read error. V usage is TRBV9 and J usage is TRBJ2-4; possible D gene TRBD2, 5 bases. Germline CDR1 and CDR2: SGDLS and YYNGEE. The CDR3 has 16 amino acids. The CDR3 sequence is CASSVDRDLAKNSQYF. The CDR3 DNA is TGTGCCAGCAGCGTAGATCGGGATCTAGCCAAAAACAGTCAGTACTTC. The variable domain in full, with the rest retrieved from reference TRBV9 and TRBJ2-4, is DSGVTQTPKHLITATGQRVTLRCSPRSGDLSVYWYQQSLDQGLQFLIQYYNGEERAKGNILERFSAQQFPDLHSELNLSSLELGDSALYFCASSVDRDLAKNSQYFGAGTRLSVL.

This clone was seen a few times. The chain employs TRBV11-2 and TRBJ2-7, with 7 bases that match TRBD1. The CDR3 is 15 residues long. J lost 4 bases, V lost 1 base, and 7 bases had no gene match. Germline-derived CDR1 and CDR2 are SGHAT and FQNNGV. In nucleotides, the CDR3 is TGTGCCAGCAGCTTAGTTGGGACAGAGAGTTACGAGCAGTACTTC. Translated: CASSLVGTESYEQYF.

This clone was observed a few times. The chain carries TRBV6-6 and TRBJ1-1; no clear D. V lost 6 bases, J lost 1 base, and 9 bases lay in between. The CDR3 length is 13 residues. Germline V CDR1 and CDR2: MNHNY, SVGAGI (reference sequence). CDR3 DNA: TGTGCCAGCAGGGCAGGTGGGAACACTGAAGCTTTCTTT. It translates to CASRAGGNTEAFF.

A few counts support this clone. The sample contains more than one DNA sequence encoding this CDR3. CDR3 protein: CASGGRNSANEQFF. The CDR3 bases are TGTGCCAGCGGAGGTCGGAACTCTGCCAATGAGCAGTTCTTC. The V and J genes are TRBV7-9 and TRBJ2-1; D may be TRBD2 (5 bases). Germline V gene data show CDR1 as SEHNR and CDR2 as FQNEAQ (reference sequence). The CDR3 length is 14 residues. V was trimmed by 8 bases and J by 6 bases, leaving 17 bases between them.

The chain links TRBV6-5 to TRBJ1-2; possibly TRBD1 for D (5 bases). Germline CDR1 and CDR2: MNHEY and SVGAGI. Trimming took 6 bases from V and 2 from J, leaving 13 bases between them. CDR3 length equals 14 residues. CDR3 in amino acids: CASSAVGANYGYTF. DNA for the CDR3: TGTGCCAGCAGCGCTGTAGGGGCAAACTATGGCTACACCTTC.

The V call is TRBV11-2, the J call TRBJ2-5, with 12 positions matching TRBD2. Germline lookup yields CDR1 SGHAT and CDR2 FQNNGV. J lost 4 bases, V lost 1 base, and 7 bases had no gene match. The CDR3 has 17 residues. CDR3 sequence reads: CASSLGLAGGPSETQYF. CDR3 coding DNA: TGTGCCAGCAGCTTAGGGCTAGCGGGAGGGCCTTCAGAGACCCAGTACTTC.

This chain uses TRBV2 with TRBJ2-7; 8 nucleotides agree with TRBD2. V shed 3 bases and J 3 bases; nucleotides not matched to a gene: 1. Germline CDR1 reads SNHLY; CDR2 reads FYNNEI. The CDR3 consists of 13 residues. This chain's CDR3 is CASSDGGVYEQYF. The DNA of the CDR3 is TGTGCCAGCAGTGACGGGGGGGTCTACGAGCAGTACTTC. Using reference TRBV2 and TRBJ2-7 for the parts outside the CDR3, the full variable domain is EPEVTQTPSHQVTQMGQEVILRCVPISNHLYFYWYRQILGQKVEFLVSFYNNEISEKSEIFDDQFSVERPDGSNFTLKIRSTKLEDSAMYFCASSDGGVYEQYFGPGTRLTVT.

V usage is TRBV4-1 and J usage is TRBJ2-7; 9 bases are shared with TRBD1. Trimming at V came to 4 bases and at J to 3 bases, leaving 13 bases not matched to a gene. The CDR3 length is 17 residues. Germline V gene sequence: CDR1 MGHRA, CDR2 YSYEKL. CDR3 DNA sequence: TGCGCCAGCAGCCCCGCGCCCGGGACAGGGTTGGGCTACGAGCAGTACTTC. The encoded protein is CASSPAPGTGLGYEQYF.

The chain combines TRBV5-1 with TRBJ2-7, with D possibly TRBD2 on 6 matching bases. Trimming shortened V by 4 bases and J by 4 bases, and 15 bases separated the two germline ends. The CDR3 totals 14 residues. Germline loops: CDR1 SGHRS, CDR2 YFSETQ. CDR3 DNA: TGCGCCAGCAGCCCGAGCACGGGGGTTTACGAGCAGTACTTC. Protein sequence: CASSPSTGVYEQYF.

The CDR3 region has the DNA TGCGCCAGCCGACCGGGGACAGGGAACAATGAGCAGTTCTTC. It is translated as CASRPGTGNNEQFF. V usage is TRBV5-1 and J usage is TRBJ2-1, with 9 bases matching TRBD1. J gave up 5 bases and V 7 bases, and 7 bases lay outside the gene matches. The CDR3 spans 14 residues. The germline V gene encodes CDR1 SGHRS and CDR2 YFSETQ.

As for this clone: Other DNA variants within this sample encode the same CDR3. The chain couples TRBV30 to TRBJ1-5; TRBD1 might be the D (5 bases). The CDR3 extends over 13 amino acids. V was cut by 0 bases and J by 2 bases, with 5 bases left in between. Looked up from germline, CDR1 is GTSNPN and CDR2 is SVGIG (reference sequence). CDR3 sequence (DNA): TGTGCCTGGAGTGTACAGGGCAATCAGCCCCAGCATTTT. Translation gives CAWSVQGNQPQHF. Drawing the rest from reference TRBV30 and TRBJ1-5, the complete variable domain is SQTIHQWPATLVQPVGSPLSLECTVEGTSNPNLYWYRQAAGRGLQLLFYSVGIGQISSEVPQNLSASRPQDRQFILSSKKLLLSDSGFYLCAWSVQGNQPQHFGDGTRLSIL.

The chain employs TRBV4-2 and TRBJ1-6; D is unresolved. CDR1 is LGHNA, CDR2 YNFKEQ, per germline. V was cut by 0 bases and J by 5 bases, with 8 bases left in between. The CDR3 contains 15 residues. The CDR3 loop reads CASSQEQSDNSPLHF. For the CDR3, the DNA is TGTGCCAGCAGCCAAGAACAGAGTGATAATTCACCCCTCCACTTT.

This clone has a handful of counts. The chain joins TRBV20-1 to TRBJ1-2; D gene uncertain. CDR1 and CDR2 (germline): DFQATT, SNEGSKA (reference sequence). The CDR3 is 9 residues long. CDR3 residues: CTPWAGYTF. The CDR3 region has the DNA TGCACCCCTTGGGCGGGCTACACCTTC.